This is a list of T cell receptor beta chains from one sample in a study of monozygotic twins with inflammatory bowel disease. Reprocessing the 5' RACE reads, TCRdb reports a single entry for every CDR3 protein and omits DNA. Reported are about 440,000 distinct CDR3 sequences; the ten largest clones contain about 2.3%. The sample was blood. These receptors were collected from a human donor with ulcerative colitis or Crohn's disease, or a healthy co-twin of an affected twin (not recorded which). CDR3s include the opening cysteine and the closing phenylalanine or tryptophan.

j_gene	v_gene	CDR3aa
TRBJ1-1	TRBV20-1	CSARDSSRGEGNTEAFF
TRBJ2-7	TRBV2	CASSDTGAEYF
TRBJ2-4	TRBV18	CASSPNAGTGNIQYF
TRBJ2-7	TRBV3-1	CASSQQPLGGYEQYF
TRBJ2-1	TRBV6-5	CASSYSGTWSSGEQFF
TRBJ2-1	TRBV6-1	CASKNQRGAGEYDEQFF
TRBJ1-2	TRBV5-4	CASSFWPESNGYTF
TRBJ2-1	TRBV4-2	CASSSGTSGGTYNEQFF
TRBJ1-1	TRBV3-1	CASSQGGWTEAFF
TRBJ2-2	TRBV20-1	CSARWIAGVGTGELFF
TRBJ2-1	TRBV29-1	CSVVGAGTGTYNEQFF
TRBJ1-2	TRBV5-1	CASSHLNRDGYTF